This record looks at one TCR beta chain sequence and its context. Its antigen target is currently unknown. Per-nucleotide qualities are absent, and no much larger clonotype sits a single base away. The data derive from a study of post-analysis software for immune sequencing data (dated by TCRdb to between 2015 and 2016). For the wider study: Recorded disease courses included relapsing-remitting, secondary progressive and progressive-relapsing multiple sclerosis, with some patients lacking subtype annotation. Patient repertoires were compared against ten to eleven previously published healthy control repertoires from donors aged roughly 6 to 26 years. A subset of samples was prepared in parallel using single-end sample barcoding, then pooled and co-amplified after Illumina adapter ligation. General findings and caveats noted by the study authors: The control group was slightly older than the multiple sclerosis patient group. Significantly higher frequencies in patients than in controls were found for a few TRBV segments, including TRBV5-6, TRBV5-1 and TRBV20-1. When samples were clustered directly using the F measure, samples prepared in the same batch co-clustered strongly, which prompted a batch-effect correction. Multiple sclerosis patients had significantly lower normalized Chao1 diversity than controls, a result that suggests substantial peripheral T-cell clonal expansion.

V trim: 4 bases; J trim: 4 bases; unmatched bases: 20. CDR1 ENHRY and CDR2 SYGVKD are derived from the germline V gene. CDR3 length: 19 amino acids, cysteine to phenylalanine. Only the CDR3 region is kept as DNA, spanning 57 bases read in frame from base 1. The method behind the library was PCR. Sequencing was carried out with an Illumina HiSeq 2500. Unique molecular identifiers were incorporated into TCR beta cDNA libraries to reduce PCR and sequencing biases. Every 1 to 10 million input T cells yielded 500,000 or so cDNA molecules, meaning each molecule approximated one T cell. Patient libraries were prepared and sequenced with the same protocol used for the earlier healthy control dataset. Within a given batch, samples were prepared together, multiplexed and sequenced on the same HiSeq lane. The paper's data handling went like this. MIGEC was used to process the raw barcoded reads, and molecular identifier groups with only a single read were discarded before consensus assembly and CDR3 extraction. Clonotype tables were post-analysed with VDJtools, and diversity was normalized by down-sampling all datasets to the smallest sample size. In repertoire overlap clustering, CDR3 amino acid sequences, but not nucleotide sequences, were matched to correct batch-related cross-sample contamination. TCRdb itself trimmed the public reads at Q25 with fastp, ran MiXCR and retained productive beta chains. Duplicate CDR3 protein sequences are folded into a single record with the most common DNA and genes. These V and J calls derive from TCRdb rather than the authors' analysis. The table for this sample lists about 770,000 distinct CDR3 sequences; roughly 46% of them were counted only once. In total, the top ten clones hold around 4.7% of the sample.

TCR beta repertoires were profiled from peripheral blood of roughly 13 young patients with multiple sclerosis to demonstrate the VDJtools post-analysis software. The multiple sclerosis patients were children and adolescents between roughly 6 and 16 years of age. Material for sequencing was blood. In this chain, TRBV10-3 is recombined with TRBJ2-3, and TRBD2 matches 7 of the central bases. This receptor was obtained from a girl aged 5 to 17 with multiple sclerosis. CDR3 reads: CAISVDLGLAGAVADTQYF. The nucleotide sequence is TGTGCCATCAGTGTAGATTTGGGCCTGGCGGGAGCAGTCGCAGATACGCAGTATTTT.